The rows below give T cell receptor beta chains drawn from one sample of a study of HIV-infected patients and healthy controls. TCRdb reprocessed the 5' RACE reads with MiXCR, giving one entry per CDR3 protein. The sample has about 64,000 distinct CDR3 sequences, 15% to 20% seen once. Source material: CD4+ T cells from blood. The receptor source for this set is a human donor in good health. Each CDR3 is given with its conserved first and last residue. Each record gives: J gene, V gene, clone size, D gene, CDR3 protein, CDR3 DNA. A D gene is named only where the DNA matches it firmly. Rows may omit the clone size; those that give it use once, few, many or a size class.

TRBJ2-3,TRBV10-3,many,-,CAISETDTQYF,TGTGCCATCAGTGAAACAGATACGCAGTATTTT
TRBJ1-5,TRBV12-3/TRBV12-4,-,TRBD1,CASSSLEGALGNQPQHF,TGTGCCAGCAGTTCCCTTGAGGGGGCATTGGGCAATCAGCCCCAGCATTTT
TRBJ1-1,TRBV12-5,-,TRBD1,CASGLVLTGDTEAFF,TGTGCTAGTGGTTTGGTACTTACAGGGGACACTGAAGCTTTCTTT
TRBJ1-2,TRBV18,few,TRBD1,CASSPGQDYGYTF,TGTGCCAGCTCACCCGGACAGGACTATGGCTACACCTTC
TRBJ1-3,TRBV29-1,-,-,CSVLVSGNTIYF,TGCAGCGTTTTGGTCTCTGGAAACACCATATATTTT
TRBJ2-2,TRBV28,-,-,CASSLQGNTGELFF,TGTGCCAGCAGTCTGCAGGGGAACACCGGGGAGCTGTTTTTT
TRBJ2-3,TRBV28,many,-,CASRPGTTLTDTQYF,TGTGCCAGCAGACCCGGAACGACACTAACAGATACGCAGTATTTT
TRBJ1-1,TRBV9,many,-,CASSVADYTEAFF,TGTGCCAGCAGCGTAGCGGATTACACTGAAGCTTTCTTT
TRBJ1-6,TRBV28,many,-,CASSLTATGSSYNSPLHF,TGTGCCAGCAGTTTGACCGCGACGGGGAGCTCCTATAATTCACCCCTCCACTTT
TRBJ2-5,TRBV5-1,once,-,CVSSLVVGARETQYF,TGCGTCAGCAGCTTGGTTGTGGGGGCCCGGGAGACCCAGTACTTC
TRBJ2-2,TRBV7-3,few,-,CASSQKEAGELFF,TGTGCCAGCAGCCAGAAAGAAGCCGGGGAGCTGTTTTTT
TRBJ2-2,TRBV11-2,medium-sized,TRBD2,CASSPRAGGYTGELFF,TGTGCCAGCAGCCCCAGAGCGGGAGGATACACCGGGGAGCTGTTTTTT
TRBJ1-5,TRBV7-8,-,TRBD1,CASSLVTGTANNSNQPQHF,TGTGCCAGCAGCTTAGTTACCGGGACAGCGAATAATAGCAATCAGCCCCAGCATTTT
TRBJ2-2,TRBV2,-,-,CASSVDGIGRTGELFF,TGTGCCAGCAGTGTAGACGGGATTGGCAGAACCGGGGAGCTGTTTTTT
TRBJ1-3,TRBV12-3/TRBV12-4,many,-,CASRSQGKPGNTIYF,TGTGCCAGCAGGTCCCAGGGTAAACCTGGAAACACCATATATTTT
TRBJ2-7,TRBV6-5,few,TRBD1,CASSYSTGGYEQYF,TGTGCCAGCAGTTACTCGACAGGGGGCTACGAGCAGTACTTC
TRBJ2-4,TRBV6-2/TRBV6-3,-,TRBD2,CASSSQDSGRVRIQYF,TGTGCCAGCAGTTCCCAAGATAGCGGGAGGGTACGCATTCAGTACTTC
TRBJ2-1,TRBV7-9,many,-,CASSTQRVSSYNEQFF,TGTGCCAGCAGCACGCAGCGGGTTAGCTCCTACAATGAGCAGTTCTTC
TRBJ2-1,TRBV5-6,-,-,CASRAASSGFRYNEQFF,TGTGCCAGCAGGGCTGCTAGCAGTGGGTTTCGATACAATGAGCAGTTCTTC
TRBJ2-1,TRBV2,-,-,CASSDSLGNEQFF,TGTGCCAGCAGTGATTCGTTGGGGAATGAGCAGTTCTTC
TRBJ2-2,TRBV6-5,-,-,CASSYMTGGTGELFF,TGTGCCAGCAGTTATATGACAGGAGGCACCGGGGAGCTGTTTTTT
TRBJ1-1,TRBV11-3,many,-,CASSLGAMNTEAFF,TGTGCCAGCAGCTTAGGGGCTATGAACACTGAAGCTTTCTTT
TRBJ1-6,TRBV6-1,few,-,CASSRQGAYNSPLHF,TGTGCCAGCAGTCGCCAGGGAGCTTATAATTCACCCCTCCACTTT
TRBJ2-4,TRBV30,few,-,CASKPTVAKNIQYF,TGTGCCTCCAAACCTACGGTAGCCAAAAACATTCAGTACTTC
TRBJ2-7,TRBV6-5,few,TRBD2,CASSYGTGRTSGIYEQYF,TGTGCCAGCAGTTACGGGACAGGGCGGACTAGCGGGATCTACGAGCAGTACTTC
TRBJ2-7,TRBV27,few,TRBD2,CASRTASGGAYEQYF,TGTGCCAGCAGGACGGCTAGCGGGGGGGCCTACGAGCAGTACTTC
TRBJ1-6,TRBV27,many,-,CASSFLPVLNSPLHF,TGTGCCAGCAGTTTCCTACCAGTCCTCAATTCACCCCTCCACTTT
TRBJ1-2,TRBV20-1,few,-,CSASSTVSNYGYTF,TGCAGTGCTAGTAGTACAGTTTCTAACTATGGCTACACCTTC
TRBJ1-2,TRBV7-8,-,-,CASSSTHGRSLYGYTF,TGTGCCAGCAGCTCAACCCATGGACGGAGCCTCTATGGCTACACCTTC
TRBJ2-1,TRBV11-2,few,-,CASSLVRSGAYNEQFF,TGTGCCAGCAGCTTAGTGAGGTCGGGAGCCTACAATGAGCAGTTCTTC
TRBJ2-7,TRBV19,few,TRBD2,CASSGRAYEQYF,TGTGCCAGTAGCGGGAGGGCCTACGAGCAGTACTTC
TRBJ1-5,TRBV7-2,-,-,CASSPVGVSNQPQHF,TGTGCCAGCAGCCCAGTAGGGGTGAGCAATCAGCCCCAGCATTTT
TRBJ2-4,TRBV15,many,TRBD2,CATSRENTGGVNIQYF,TGTGCCACCAGCAGAGAGAATACGGGGGGGGTTAACATTCAGTACTTC
TRBJ1-3,TRBV20-1,many,-,CSARDSHSGNTIYF,TGCAGTGCTAGGGACAGTCACTCTGGAAACACCATATATTTT
TRBJ2-3,TRBV5-4,-,TRBD1,CASSSGQGTDTQYF,TGTGCCAGCAGCTCGGGACAGGGCACAGATACGCAGTATTTT
TRBJ2-1,TRBV6-6,many,TRBD2,CASSYPSGKNNEQFF,TGTGCCAGCAGCTATCCCAGCGGGAAGAACAATGAGCAGTTCTTC
TRBJ2-5,TRBV29-1,many,-,CSVGQRQETQYF,TGCAGCGTGGGACAACGGCAAGAGACCCAGTACTTC
TRBJ1-5,TRBV19,few,TRBD1,CASSRTGVRTFDNQPQHF,TGTGCCAGTAGTAGGACAGGGGTAAGGACTTTCGACAATCAGCCCCAGCATTTT
TRBJ1-4,TRBV11-3,medium-sized,-,CASSLDGRPPTNEKLFF,TGTGCCAGCAGCTTAGACGGCCGGCCTCCAACTAATGAAAAACTGTTTTTT
TRBJ2-3,TRBV6-4,-,TRBD1,CASSPRGIDTDTQYF,TGTGCCAGCAGCCCCAGGGGGATTGACACAGATACGCAGTATTTT
TRBJ2-7,TRBV20-1,many,-,CSATPLGGAYEQYF,TGCAGTGCTACCCCACTAGGGGGGGCCTACGAGCAGTACTTC
TRBJ1-1,TRBV5-1,many,-,CASSLWGDTEAFF,TGCGCCAGCAGCTTGTGGGGGGACACTGAAGCTTTCTTT
TRBJ2-1,TRBV7-2,many,TRBD2,CASRSAGAYNEQFF,TGTGCCAGCAGATCGGCGGGGGCCTACAATGAGCAGTTCTTC
TRBJ2-7,TRBV6-5,few,TRBD1,CASSYLTGTGGNEQYF,TGTGCCAGCAGTTACTTAACCGGGACAGGGGGCAACGAGCAGTACTTC
TRBJ2-7,TRBV14,many,TRBD2,CASSPGLAGVDEQYF,TGTGCCAGCAGCCCGGGACTAGCGGGAGTCGACGAGCAGTACTTC
TRBJ1-2,TRBV28,few,-,CASSLLANYGYTF,TGTGCCAGCAGTTTATTAGCCAACTATGGCTACACCTTC
TRBJ1-6,TRBV3-1,few,-,CASSPGGGGNSPLHF,TGTGCCAGCAGCCCCGGGGGGGGCGGTAATTCACCCCTCCACTTT
TRBJ1-5,TRBV2,few,-,CASSENNQPQHF,TGTGCCAGCAGTGAAAACAATCAGCCCCAGCATTTT
TRBJ1-1,TRBV14,few,-,CASSPRPAEAFF,TGTGCCAGCAGCCCCCGTCCGGCTGAAGCTTTCTTT
TRBJ1-5,TRBV10-3,many,-,CAISEYNRISNQPQHF,TGTGCCATCAGTGAGTACAACAGGATCAGCAATCAGCCCCAGCATTTT
TRBJ2-1,TRBV9,many,TRBD2,CASSVAGGGSYNEQFF,TGTGCCAGCAGCGTAGCGGGGGGGGGCTCCTACAATGAGCAGTTCTTC
TRBJ1-2,TRBV20-1,-,TRBD1,CSARDPRTGSNYGYTF,TGCAGTGCTAGAGACCCCCGGACAGGGTCTAACTATGGCTACACCTTC
TRBJ1-1,TRBV4-3,many,-,CASSQAGNTEAFF,TGCGCCAGCAGCCAAGCAGGGAACACTGAAGCTTTCTTT
TRBJ2-1,TRBV20-1,many,-,CSASHIRGQREQFF,TGCAGTGCTAGCCACATCCGCGGTCAGCGGGAGCAGTTCTTC
TRBJ2-2,TRBV5-1,-,TRBD2,CASSPLAGAGELFF,TGCGCCAGCAGCCCCCTTGCGGGGGCCGGGGAGCTGTTTTTT
TRBJ2-5,TRBV7-2,many,-,CASSLAGETQYF,TGTGCCAGCAGCTTAGCAGGGGAGACCCAGTACTTC
TRBJ2-7,TRBV2,many,-,CASSEWDGAYEQYF,TGTGCCAGCAGCGAATGGGACGGTGCCTACGAGCAGTACTTC
TRBJ1-4,TRBV29-1,-,-,CSVGRAGEKLFF,TGCAGCGTTGGCAGGGCCGGCGAAAAACTGTTTTTT
TRBJ2-1,TRBV15,many,-,CATSTRPRGGYEQFF,TGTGCCACCAGCACCCGCCCCCGGGGAGGTTATGAGCAGTTCTTC